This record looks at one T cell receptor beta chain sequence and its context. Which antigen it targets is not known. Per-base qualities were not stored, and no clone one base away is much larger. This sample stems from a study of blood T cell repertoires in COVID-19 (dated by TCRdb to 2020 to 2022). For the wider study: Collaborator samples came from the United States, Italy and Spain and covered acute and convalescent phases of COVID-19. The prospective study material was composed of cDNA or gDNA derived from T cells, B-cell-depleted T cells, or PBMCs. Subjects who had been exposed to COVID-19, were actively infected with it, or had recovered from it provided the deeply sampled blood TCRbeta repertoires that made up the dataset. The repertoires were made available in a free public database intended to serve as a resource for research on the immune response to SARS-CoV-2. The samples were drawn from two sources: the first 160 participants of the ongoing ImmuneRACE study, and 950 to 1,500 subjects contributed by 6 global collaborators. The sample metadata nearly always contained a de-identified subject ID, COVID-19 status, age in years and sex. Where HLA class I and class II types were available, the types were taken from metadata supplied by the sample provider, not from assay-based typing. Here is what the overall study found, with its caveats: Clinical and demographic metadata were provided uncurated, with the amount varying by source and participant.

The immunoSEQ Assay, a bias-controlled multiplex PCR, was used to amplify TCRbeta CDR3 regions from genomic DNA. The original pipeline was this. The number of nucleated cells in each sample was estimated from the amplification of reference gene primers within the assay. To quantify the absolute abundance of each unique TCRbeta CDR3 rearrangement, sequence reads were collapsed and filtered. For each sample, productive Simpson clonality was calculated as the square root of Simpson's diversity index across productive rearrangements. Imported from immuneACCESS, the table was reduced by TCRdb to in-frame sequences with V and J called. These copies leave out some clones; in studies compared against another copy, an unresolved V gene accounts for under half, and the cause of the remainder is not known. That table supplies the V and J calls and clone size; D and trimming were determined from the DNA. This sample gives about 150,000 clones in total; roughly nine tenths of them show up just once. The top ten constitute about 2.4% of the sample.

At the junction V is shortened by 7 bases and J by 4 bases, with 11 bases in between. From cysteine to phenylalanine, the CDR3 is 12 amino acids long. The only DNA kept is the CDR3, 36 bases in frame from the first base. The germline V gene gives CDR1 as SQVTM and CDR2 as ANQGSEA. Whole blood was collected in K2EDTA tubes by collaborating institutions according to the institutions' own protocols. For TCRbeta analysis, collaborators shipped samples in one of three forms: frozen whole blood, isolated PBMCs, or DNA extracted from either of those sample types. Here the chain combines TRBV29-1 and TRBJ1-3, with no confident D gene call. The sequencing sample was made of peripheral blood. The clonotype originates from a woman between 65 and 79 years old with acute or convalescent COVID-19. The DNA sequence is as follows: TGCAGCGGGCGCGGGTCCGGAAACACCATATATTTT. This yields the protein CSGRGSGNTIYF.